Listed below are T cell receptor beta chains from one sample, sequenced in a study of cytomegalovirus exposure and HLA in healthy donors. Clones were sequenced by immunoSEQ multiplex PCR, and TCRdb holds only the in-frame ones, with some missing. The table has roughly 100,000 clones, just under 80% seen once. The sample comprised PBMCs. These receptor sequences come from a man younger than 45 in good health and CMV-seronegative. CDR3s include the opening cysteine and the closing phenylalanine or tryptophan. Fields, in order: V gene, J gene, D gene, CDR3 protein. The D gene is left open where the match is weak.

>TRBV4-1|TRBJ2-7|TRBD2
CASSQDSGTYEQYF
>TRBV28|TRBJ1-1|.
CAVVLASNTEAFF
>TRBV5-6|TRBJ1-1|.
CASSLVGEIEAFF
>TRBV30|TRBJ2-3|.
CAWSVSETSTDTQYF
>TRBV9|TRBJ1-1|.
CASSVATENTEAFF
>TRBV9|TRBJ2-5|.
CASSVLGGETQYF
>TRBV20-1|TRBJ1-5|.
CSAQDNQPQHF
>TRBV2|TRBJ1-6|TRBD1
CASSDRGLSPLHF
>TRBV7-7|TRBJ2-5|TRBD1
CASSLFRGQGETQYF
>TRBV27|TRBJ1-4|.
CASSWTASPNEKLFF
>TRBV5-4|TRBJ2-3|TRBD2
CASSQTSGGAGTDTQYF
>TRBV5-4|TRBJ2-3|TRBD2
CASRPDLAGGPDTQYF
>TRBV27|TRBJ2-5|.
CASSSQETQYF
>TRBV5-1|TRBJ2-1|.
CASSFSLHEQFF
>TRBV4-3|TRBJ2-1|.
CASSQDQGSSYNEQFF
>TRBV7-8|TRBJ2-7|.
CASSLSGAPYEQYF
>TRBV2|TRBJ2-4|TRBD2
CASRLAGGKNIQYF
>TRBV27|TRBJ2-7|TRBD1
CASSLYRGYEQYF
>TRBV27|TRBJ2-1|.
CASSSVYNEQFF
>TRBV5-1|TRBJ2-1|TRBD2
CASRFGTTGYNEQFF
>TRBV6-5|TRBJ2-7|.
CASSYQGYEQYF
>TRBV5-1|TRBJ2-2|TRBD1
CASGGGTGNTGELFF
>TRBV7-2|TRBJ1-2|.
CASSFNIPAYGYTF
>TRBV6-1|TRBJ2-7|TRBD1
CASSVRFGTADYEQYF
>TRBV5-6|TRBJ2-1|.
CASSLLVRFTYNEQFF
>TRBV4-3|TRBJ2-3|TRBD2
CASSELAASTDTQYF
>TRBV6-5|TRBJ2-5|.
CASSRDQETQYF
>TRBV4-1|TRBJ1-1|.
CASSQDPRDEVAFF
>TRBV28|TRBJ1-6|.
CASSLAGKVNPLHF
>TRBV4-3|TRBJ2-1|TRBD2
CASSHTSGGYNEQFF
>TRBV7-9|TRBJ1-4|.
CSSSSGGEKLFF
>TRBV9|TRBJ2-1|TRBD1
CASSRTGGFYNEQFF
>TRBV5-1|TRBJ1-1|.
CASSPIQVNTEAFF
>TRBV27|TRBJ2-7|.
CASSSWKVGDPYEQYF
>TRBV4-3|TRBJ2-5|.
CASSQESRTMKETQYF
>TRBV5-4|TRBJ2-6|TRBD1
CASSLGGQGVSFSGANVLTF
>TRBV11-2|TRBJ1-1|TRBD1
CASSTRDRNTEAFF
>TRBV23-1|TRBJ1-5|.
CASSPPQGVNQPQHF
>TRBV9|TRBJ2-1|TRBD2
CASSEGPSGRRDEQFF
>TRBV6-6|TRBJ1-3|.
CASSGEANTIYF
>TRBV9|TRBJ1-4|.
CASSVGNSPTNEKLFF
>TRBV4-3|TRBJ1-2|.
CASSPLDRANYGYTF